The next 2 T cell receptor beta chains were all read from a single sample in a study of cytomegalovirus exposure and HLA in healthy donors. Method: immunoSEQ multiplex PCR; TCRdb's copy keeps in-frame clones and lacks some. This sample has fewer than 350,000 clones; over 75% occur once, and the top ten carry roughly 1%. Sequencing used PBMCs. All receptors derive from a woman younger than 30 in good health and CMV-seronegative.

V usage is TRBV4-3 and J usage is TRBJ2-1; 8 bases agree with TRBD2. The V segment lost 4 bases and the J segment 0 bases; nucleotides outside the gene matches: 8. This CDR3 spans 17 amino acids. Per germline, CDR1 LGHNA and CDR2 YSLEER. The chain's CDR3 is CASSPRSGVSSYNEQFF. The CDR3 coding sequence is TGCGCCAGCAGCCCCCGTAGCGGGGTAAGCTCCTACAATGAGCAGTTCTTC.

V usage is TRBV28 and J usage is TRBJ2-7; D perhaps matches TRBD1 (7 bases). The CDR3 totals 15 residues. CDR1 and CDR2 from the germline V gene are MDHEN and SYDVKM. V was clipped by 7 bases and J by 2 bases, with 18 bases between them. The CDR3 bases are TGTGCCAGCATCGCCCAGGGGGGAAGGGCCTACGAGCAGTACTTC. Translating it yields CASIAQGGRAYEQYF. Supplemented by reference TRBV28 and TRBJ2-7, the full variable domain reads DVKVTQSSRYLVKRTGEKVFLECVQDMDHENMFWYRQDPGLGLRLIYFSYDVKMKEKGDIPEGYSVSREKKERFSLILESASTNQTSMYLCASIAQGGRAYEQYFGPGTRLTVT.